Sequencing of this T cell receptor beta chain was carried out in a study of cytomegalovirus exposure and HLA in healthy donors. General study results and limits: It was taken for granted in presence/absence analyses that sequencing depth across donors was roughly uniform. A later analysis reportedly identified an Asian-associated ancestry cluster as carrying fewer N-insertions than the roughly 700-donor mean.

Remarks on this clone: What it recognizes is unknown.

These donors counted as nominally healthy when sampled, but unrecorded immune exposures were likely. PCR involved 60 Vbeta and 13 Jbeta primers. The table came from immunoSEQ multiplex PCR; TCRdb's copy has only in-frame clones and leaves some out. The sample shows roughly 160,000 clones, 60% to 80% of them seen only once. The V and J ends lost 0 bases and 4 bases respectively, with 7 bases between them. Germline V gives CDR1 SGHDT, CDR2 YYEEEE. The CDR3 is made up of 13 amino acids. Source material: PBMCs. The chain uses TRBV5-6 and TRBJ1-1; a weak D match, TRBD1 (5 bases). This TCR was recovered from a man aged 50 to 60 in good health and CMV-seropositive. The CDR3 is CASSLGRVTEAFF. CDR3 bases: TGTGCCAGCAGCTTGGGCAGGGTCACTGAAGCTTTCTTT.